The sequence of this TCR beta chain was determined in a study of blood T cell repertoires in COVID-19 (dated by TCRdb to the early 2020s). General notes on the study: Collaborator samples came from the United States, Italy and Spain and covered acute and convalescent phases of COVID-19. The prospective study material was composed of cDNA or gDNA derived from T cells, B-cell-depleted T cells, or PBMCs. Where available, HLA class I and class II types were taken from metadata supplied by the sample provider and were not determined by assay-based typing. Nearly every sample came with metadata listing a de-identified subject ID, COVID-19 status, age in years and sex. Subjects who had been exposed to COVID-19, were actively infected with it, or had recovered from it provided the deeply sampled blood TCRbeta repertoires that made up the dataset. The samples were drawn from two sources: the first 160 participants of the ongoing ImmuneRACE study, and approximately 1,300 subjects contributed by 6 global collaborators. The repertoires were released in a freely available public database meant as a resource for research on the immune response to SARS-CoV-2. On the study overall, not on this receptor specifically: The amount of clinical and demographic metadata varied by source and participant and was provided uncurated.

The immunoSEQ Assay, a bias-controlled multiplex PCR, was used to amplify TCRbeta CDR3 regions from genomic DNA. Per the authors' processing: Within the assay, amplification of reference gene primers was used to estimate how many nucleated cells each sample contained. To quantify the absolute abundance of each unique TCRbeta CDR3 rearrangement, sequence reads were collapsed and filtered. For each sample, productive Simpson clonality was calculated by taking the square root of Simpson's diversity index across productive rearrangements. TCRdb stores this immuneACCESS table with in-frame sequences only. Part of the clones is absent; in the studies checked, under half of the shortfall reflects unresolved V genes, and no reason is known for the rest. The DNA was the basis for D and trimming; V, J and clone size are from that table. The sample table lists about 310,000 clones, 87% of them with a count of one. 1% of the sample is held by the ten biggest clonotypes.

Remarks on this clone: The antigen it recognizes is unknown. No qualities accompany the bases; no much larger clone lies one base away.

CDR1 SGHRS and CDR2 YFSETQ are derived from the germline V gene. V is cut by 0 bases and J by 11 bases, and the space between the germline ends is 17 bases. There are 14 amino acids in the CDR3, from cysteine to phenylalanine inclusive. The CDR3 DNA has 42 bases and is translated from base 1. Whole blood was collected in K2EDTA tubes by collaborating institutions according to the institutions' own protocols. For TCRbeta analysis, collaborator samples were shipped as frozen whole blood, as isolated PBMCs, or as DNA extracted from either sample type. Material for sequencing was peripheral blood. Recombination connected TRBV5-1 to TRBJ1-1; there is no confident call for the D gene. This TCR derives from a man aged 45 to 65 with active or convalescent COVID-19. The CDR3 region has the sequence CASSLDGGSVAAFF. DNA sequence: TGCGCCAGCAGCTTGGATGGAGGGTCGGTGGCGGCTTTCTTT.